These 11 T cell receptor beta chains share one sample of origin, sequenced in a study of lymphopenia after photon versus proton radiotherapy. Sequenced by immunoSEQ multiplex PCR; TCRdb stores in-frame clones only, minus some. The sample consists of under 7,000 clones, 90% to 95% of them appearing once. The input for sequencing was peripheral blood, taken from a patient treated with photon-based radiotherapy. The receptors come from a man aged 55 to 69 with cholangiocarcinoma.

A word on this clone: The junction shows a germline mismatch at one end, possibly a read error. CDR3 DNA: TGTGCTAGCAGCTCCCACGAGCAGTACTTC. As protein: CASSSHEQYF. The chain is built from TRBV7-7 and TRBJ2-7; D not resolved. The CDR3 is 10 residues long. Germline V CDR1 and CDR2: SSHAT, FNYEAQ (reference sequence).

The chain links TRBV7-3 to TRBJ2-2; 8 bases are shared with TRBD1. Germline CDR1 and CDR2: SGHTA and FQGTGA. V shed 2 bases and J 6 bases; nucleotides not matched to a gene: 5. The CDR3 runs to 15 residues. CDR3 coding DNA: TGTGCCAGCAGCTTATCGACAGGGGTGTCCGGGGAGCTGTTTTTT. This sequence encodes CASSLSTGVSGELFF. The variable domain in full, with the rest retrieved from reference TRBV7-3 and TRBJ2-2, is GAGVSQTPSNKVTEKGKYVELRCDPISGHTALYWYRQSLGQGPEFLIYFQGTGAADDSGLPNDRFFAVRPEGSVSTLKIQRTERGDSAVYLCASSLSTGVSGELFFGEGSRLTVL.

The chain links TRBV5-5 to TRBJ2-7, with D possibly matching TRBD1 (5 bases). Trimming shortened V by 0 bases and J by 2 bases, and 9 bases separated the two germline ends. The CDR3 loop spans 14 amino acids. Germline assignment: CDR1 SGHKS and CDR2 YYEKEE (reference sequence). The CDR3 sequence: CASSLGTYAYEQYF. The CDR3 DNA sequence: TGTGCCAGCAGCTTGGGGACATACGCCTACGAGCAGTACTTC.

The rearrangement joins TRBV11-2 to TRBJ2-2, with D perhaps TRBD2 (5 bases). The germline V and J ends were trimmed by 0 bases and 4 bases, with 15 bases remaining between them. The CDR3 covers 17 residues. Per germline, CDR1 SGHAT and CDR2 FQNNGV. The CDR3 region has the DNA TGTGCCAGCAGCTTAGATTTAGAAGGTCGGGGCACCGGGGAGCTGTTTTTT. Translating gives CASSLDLEGRGTGELFF.

The rearrangement uses TRBV5-1 and TRBJ2-7; possibly TRBD1 for D (5 bases). This CDR3 region has 14 residues. The V and J ends lost 6 bases and 3 bases respectively, with 16 bases between them. Germline V gene data show CDR1 as SGHRS and CDR2 as YFSETQ. The CDR3 sequence is CASKVGQGNYEQYF. The DNA of the CDR3 is TGCGCCAGCAAGGTCGGGCAGGGCAACTACGAGCAGTACTTC.

On this clone: One end of the junction fails to match germline, which may point to a read error. The gene calls are TRBV11-2 and TRBJ2-7; D call uncertain. The CDR3 covers 11 residues. Germline CDR1 SGHAT, CDR2 FQNNGV. CDR3 nucleotides: TGTGCCAGCAGCTTGATTGACGAGCCGTCCTTC. It translates to CASSLIDEPSF.

The rearrangement uses TRBV7-2 and TRBJ2-1, with 7 bases that match TRBD1. The CDR3 runs to 15 residues. Germline V lookup: CDR1 SGHTA, CDR2 FQGNSA. The V gene end was trimmed by 2 bases and the J gene end by 4 bases; junction bases not matched to a gene: 5. The CDR3: CASSLNRGSYNEQFF. DNA of the CDR3: TGTGCCAGCAGCTTAAACAGGGGATCTTACAATGAGCAGTTCTTC.

The rearrangement links TRBV5-4 to TRBJ2-2; the D is unclear. The V gene lost 4 bases and the J gene lost 4 bases, with 5 bases spanning the gap. The length of the CDR3 is 12 residues. Germline CDR1 and CDR2: SGHNT and YYREEE (reference sequence). The CDR3 loop is CASSLSTGELFF. As DNA, the CDR3 is TGTGCCAGCAGCCTTAGCACCGGGGAGCTGTTTTTT.

The chain has TRBV6-5 and TRBJ1-2, with D tentatively TRBD1 (5 bases). There are 13 residues in the CDR3. The germline CDR1 and CDR2 sequences are MNHEY and SVGAGI. V gave up 6 bases and J gave up 7 bases, with 15 bases separating them. The CDR3 is CASSTGTGGGYTF. CDR3 DNA sequence: TGTGCCAGCAGCACCGGGACGGGGGGTGGCTACACCTTC.

The chain is built from TRBV5-4 and TRBJ2-7; 8 bases align to TRBD1. V was pared by 2 bases and J by 6 bases, with 7 bases of the junction left unmatched. Per germline, CDR1 SGHNT and CDR2 YYREEE (reference sequence). The CDR3 is 14 amino acids. Here the CDR3 reads CASSFDRGMGEQYF. The CDR3 nucleotides are TGTGCCAGCAGCTTTGACAGGGGAATGGGCGAGCAGTACTTC.

The V gene is TRBV9, the J gene TRBJ2-1; the match to TRBD2 covers 7 bases. The junction had 8 bases not matched to a gene; V was cut back by 3 bases and J by 8 bases. The length of the CDR3 is 14 residues. Germline CDR1 is SGDLS and CDR2 is YYNGEE. CDR3 in amino acids: CASSEAGPTDEQFF. As DNA, the CDR3 is TGTGCCAGCAGCGAAGCGGGGCCGACCGATGAGCAGTTCTTC. Looking up the rest from reference TRBV9 and TRBJ2-1 gives the full variable domain: DSGVTQTPKHLITATGQRVTLRCSPRSGDLSVYWYQQSLDQGLQFLIQYYNGEERAKGNILERFSAQQFPDLHSELNLSSLELGDSALYFCASSEAGPTDEQFFGPGTRLTVL.